These 4 T cell receptor beta chains were sequenced from one sample in a study of blood T cell repertoires in COVID-19. Assay: immunoSEQ multiplex PCR; the TCRdb copy retains only in-frame clones and omits some. The data contain 180,000 or so clones, under 90% of them singletons. Sequenced material: peripheral blood. Every receptor here comes from a person aged 70 to 85 with COVID-19, enrolled during active disease.

This chain uses TRBV7-8 with TRBJ2-7; D unresolved. Between the trimmed V and J ends, which lost 1 base and 5 bases, there was a span of 6 bases. The CDR3 loop spans 12 amino acids. Germline CDR1 is SGHVS and CDR2 is FQNEAQ. The CDR3 loop reads CASSLVVHEQYF. DNA for the CDR3: TGTGCCAGCAGCTTAGTAGTCCACGAGCAGTACTTC.

This chain links TRBV3-1 (or the pseudogene TRBV3-2) with TRBJ1-2; D call uncertain. The CDR3 extends over 13 amino acids. Per the germline V gene, CDR1 is LGHDT and CDR2 is YNNKEL (reference sequence). Trimming pared 1 base from V and 5 bases from J, leaving 8 bases between. CDR3: CASSQGERYGYTF. Here the CDR3 DNA reads TGTGCCAGCAGCCAAGGAGAACGGTATGGCTACACCTTC.

The rearrangement joins TRBV24-1 to TRBJ2-2; TRBD1 is a possible D gene (6 bases). Per the germline V gene, CDR1 is KGHDR and CDR2 is SFDVKD. The CDR3 is made up of 14 amino acids. V lost 10 bases and J 1 base, leaving 12 bases between the germline ends. DNA for the CDR3: TGTGCCACTCAGGGGTCTAAGAACACCGGGGAGCTGTTTTTT. Translation gives CATQGSKNTGELFF.

The CDR3 DNA reads as TGTGCCAGCAGTTTGTATGGGACAGGGGCCTTCTACGAGCAGTACTTC. Residues: CASSLYGTGAFYEQYF. This chain joins TRBV27 and TRBJ2-7, with 10 bases identical to TRBD1. The germline CDR1 and CDR2 sequences are MNHEY and SMNVEV (reference sequence). The CDR3 runs to 16 residues. V trimming: 3 bases; J trimming: 3 bases; junction bases outside the gene matches: 8.